This T cell receptor beta chain was captured in a study of blood T cells in healthy people across ages. V was cut by 6 bases and J by 4 bases, with 13 bases left in between. This CDR3 is built from 13 residues. Per germline, CDR1 MNHEY and CDR2 SMNVEV (reference sequence). The use of a sample-barcoded 5' primer and a J-beta primer mix characterized a second PCR of roughly 6 to 11 cycles. One entry per CDR3 protein, called by TCRdb with MiXCR from the 5' RACE reads. The sample lists roughly 680,000 distinct CDR3 sequences; 49% were seen once. Only a few counts were recorded for this clonotype. The sequenced sample consisted of blood. The chain carries TRBV27 and TRBJ2-7; D is unclear. This clonotype was sampled from a woman aged 55-70 years in good health. The CDR3 reads CASSPSMSYEQYF. In DNA form, the CDR3 reads TGTGCCAGCAGCCCCTCAATGTCTTACGAGCAGTACTTC.